This T cell receptor beta chain came from a study of identical twins. Healthy Caucasians supplied all donations. General study results and limits: Whereas memory repertoires showed no such difference, abundant cord blood beta clonotypes carried fewer insertions. Out-of-frame alpha sequences common to twins exhibited an excess of low generation probability.

TCRdb reprocessed the 5' RACE reads with MiXCR, giving one entry per CDR3 protein. The table shows around 1.7 million distinct CDR3 sequences, with under 35% occurring only once. In the case of this clonotype: The antigen is undetermined.

The CDR3 is made up of 15 amino acids. Trimming removed 4 bases from V and 3 bases from J, with 14 bases in between. This rearrangement joins TRBV12-3 or TRBV12-4 to TRBJ2-3; either TRBD1 or TRBD2 may supply D (5 bases each). The sequenced sample consisted of cord blood. The TCR comes from a newborn girl in good health. CDR3 residues: CASSYRDARTDTQYF. CDR3 nucleotide sequence: TGTGCCAGCAGTTACCGGGACGCACGAACAGATACGCAGTATTTT.